The T cell receptor (beta chain) described here comes from a study of regulatory T cells in long-lasting Graves disease. Whole-study results and caveats: Persistent disease samples used TRBV28, TRBJ1-2 and TRBJ2-5 preferentially. Relative to newly diagnosed Graves' patients, persistent ones had lower TCR diversity. The number of shared public clonotypes was higher in persistent patients (roughly 3,000) than new patients (966).

This clonotype was found many times. Its antigen is currently unknown. Trimming cost V 5 bases and J 6 bases, with 13 bases left between them. The CDR3 length is 14 residues. Time point in this sample: persistent/refractory GD, antithyroid drugs over 5 years with positive TRAb. After RNA was extracted from PBMCs, the TCR library was made from it. HTBI primers from iRepertoire and Arm-PCR of CDR3 regions yielded the TCR beta libraries. From the multiplex PCR reads, TCRdb called clonotypes with MiXCR, one entry per CDR3 protein. This sample has around 450,000 distinct CDR3 sequences, with roughly a fifth found just once.

Sequencing used peripheral blood mononuclear cells (PBMCs), obtained when the disease was refractory, from a patient treated with antithyroid drugs. The sequence was collected from a female donor with Graves disease. The J gene is TRBJ2-2, the V gene TRBV12-3 or TRBV12-4; the D is unclear. The CDR3 DNA reads TGTGCCAGCAGTCACCTAGAGTACGCCGGGGAGCTGTTTTTT. Encoded protein: CASSHLEYAGELFF.